A single sample gave rise to the 26 T cell receptor beta chains below, sequenced in a study of T cell responses to AZD1222 COVID-19 vaccine. Profiling relied on immunoSEQ multiplex PCR, and the TCRdb table lists in-frame clones only, not all of them. The sample has over 65,000 clones, about nine tenths seen once; the top ten hold roughly 5.2%. The starting material was peripheral blood, obtained 28 days after the second AZD1222 dose. The receptors originated from an adult who received the AZD1222 COVID-19 vaccine.

The V gene is TRBV28, the J gene TRBJ1-1, with TRBD1 matching over 8 bases. V dropped 11 bases and J dropped 6; count of bases not matched to a gene: 11. The CDR3 has 13 amino acids. CDR1 and CDR2 from the germline V gene are MDHEN and SYDVKM. The CDR3 reads CAARMTGDPEAFF. The CDR3 nucleotides are TGTGCCGCTCGGATGACAGGGGACCCTGAAGCTTTCTTT.

The V call is TRBV9, the J call TRBJ2-5; the D gene is possibly TRBD1 (5 bases). Trimming took off 1 base at V and 4 bases at J, with 20 bases between the two ends. The CDR3 spans 17 residues. The germline CDR1 and CDR2 sequences are SGDLS and YYNGEE. The CDR3 spells CASSVRPDHRRSETQYF. The CDR3 region has the DNA TGTGCCAGCAGCGTACGGCCAGACCACAGGCGGTCAGAGACCCAGTACTTC.

This chain links TRBV24-1 with TRBJ2-5; tentative D call: TRBD1 (5 bases). The CDR3 is 14 residues long. Trimming pared 5 bases from V and 2 bases from J, leaving 11 bases between. Germline values: CDR1 KGHDR, CDR2 SFDVKD. This CDR3 reads CATSGGTVQETQYF. CDR3 nucleotide sequence: TGTGCCACCAGTGGGGGCACAGTACAAGAGACCCAGTACTTC.

The V and J genes are TRBV7-2 and TRBJ1-5, with D possibly TRBD1 on 5 matching bases. The germline gives CDR1 SGHTA, CDR2 FQGNSA. The CDR3 runs 15 residues. V was pared by 3 bases and J by 1 base, with 10 bases between. CDR3 sequence reads: CASSFAGLSNQPQHF. CDR3 nucleotides: TGTGCCAGCAGCTTTGCAGGGCTGAGCAATCAGCCCCAGCATTTT.

The V gene is TRBV6-5, the J gene TRBJ2-7; unclear D gene. Germline V gene data show CDR1 as MNHEY and CDR2 as SVGAGI. This CDR3 is built from 15 residues. V gave up 4 bases and J gave up 2 bases, with 15 bases separating them. The CDR3 nucleotides read TGTGCCAGCAGTTCACCCGACCTACTAACCTACGAGCAGTACGTC. Its translation: CASSSPDLLTYEQYV.

This chain uses TRBV10-3 with TRBJ2-4; the match to TRBD1 covers 9 bases. The CDR3 consists of 13 residues. The V gene end was trimmed by 6 bases and the J gene end by 8 bases; junction bases not matched to a gene: 5. Germline V gene sequence: CDR1 ENHRY, CDR2 SYGVKD. The CDR3 bases are TGTGCCATCAGCACACAGGGGGCGGACATTCAGTACTTC. It codes for CAISTQGADIQYF.

This chain connects TRBV9 to TRBJ2-2; 7 bases map to TRBD2. Trimming took 3 bases from V and 4 from J; bases not matched to a gene: 6. CDR1 is SGDLS and CDR2 is YYNGEE in the germline V gene. The CDR3 is made up of 15 amino acids. The CDR3 reads CASSAGGVGTGELFF. The CDR3 DNA follows: TGTGCCAGCAGCGCTGGGGGGGTAGGCACCGGGGAGCTGTTTTTT.

The chain recombines TRBV6-2 or TRBV6-3 with TRBJ2-5; D might be TRBD1 (6 bases). CDR3 length: 17 residues. V gave up 2 bases and J gave up 0 bases, with 16 bases separating them. Germline CDR1 MNHEY, CDR2 SVGEGT. The DNA of the CDR3 is TGTGCCAGCAGTTACCAAACCGCGACAGGAGACCAAGAGACCCAGTACTTC. Its protein is CASSYQTATGDQETQYF.

This chain joins TRBV9 and TRBJ1-4; weak D call: TRBD1 (5 bases). The CDR3 is 19 amino acids. V was pared by 4 bases and J by 0 bases, with 22 bases between. Germline V gene lookup returns CDR1 SGDLS and CDR2 YYNGEE. CDR3 in amino acids: CASSLKWAEGTATNEKLFF. For the CDR3, the DNA is TGTGCCAGCAGCCTTAAATGGGCGGAGGGGACCGCAACTAATGAAAAACTGTTTTTT.

The chain employs TRBV5-5 and TRBJ2-2, with D perhaps TRBD1 (7 bases). The CDR3 consists of 17 residues. V dropped 1 base and J dropped 2 bases, with 15 bases sitting between them. Germline V gene sequence: CDR1 SGHKS, CDR2 YYEKEE (reference sequence). The CDR3 DNA is TGTGCCAGCAGCTTGCGGGGGCGACAGGGAAACACCGGGGAGCTGTTTTTT. Translated, it gives CASSLRGRQGNTGELFF.

V and J are TRBV24-1 and TRBJ2-7; possibly TRBD1 for D (6 bases). The length of the CDR3 is 16 residues. The germline gives CDR1 KGHDR, CDR2 SFDVKD. The V and J ends lost 3 bases and 4 bases respectively, with 18 bases between them. The CDR3 bases are TGTGCCACCAGTGATGACTCCGGGACACTTCCTTACGAGCAGTACTTC. Translated, it gives CATSDDSGTLPYEQYF.

The chain uses TRBV20-1 and TRBJ2-5; D is undetermined. V lost 4 bases and J lost 3, with 3 bases in between. This CDR3 contains 10 residues. Germline assignment: CDR1 DFQATT and CDR2 SNEGSKA (reference sequence). In nucleotides, the CDR3 is TGCAGTGCTATTAAAGAGACCCAGTACTTC. This sequence encodes CSAIKETQYF.

The CDR3 protein is CASSLRLTGGKNYEQYF. In DNA form, the CDR3 reads TGTGCCAGCAGCTTAAGGTTGACAGGGGGCAAGAACTACGAGCAGTACTTC. The V call is TRBV7-6, the J call TRBJ2-7, with 10 bases identical to TRBD1. The CDR3 is made up of 17 amino acids. Germline V gene data show CDR1 as SGHVS and CDR2 as FNYEAQ. Unmatched junction bases numbered 10, after V lost 2 bases and J lost 3 bases.

V is TRBV6-1 and J is TRBJ2-5, with 8 nucleotides matching TRBD2. The V gene's germline CDR1 is MNHNS and CDR2 SASEGT. Trimming removed 2 bases from V and 2 bases from J; junction bases left unmatched: 13. This CDR3 comprises 18 residues. The CDR3 nucleotides are TGTGCCAGCAGTGAAATAGTGCCGGGGGGGCCGGGTCAAGAGACCCAGTACTTC. Its translation: CASSEIVPGGPGQETQYF.

The chain links TRBV4-3 to TRBJ1-4, with D unclear. The V gene lost 4 bases and the J gene lost 4 bases, with 13 bases spanning the gap. Germline V gene sequence: CDR1 LGHNA, CDR2 YSLEER. The CDR3 runs 15 residues. The CDR3 DNA follows: TGCGCCAGCAGCCCCGGGCCGGGGAGTAATGAAAAACTGTTTTTT. It is translated as CASSPGPGSNEKLFF.

A few counts support this clone. This chain joins TRBV2 and TRBJ2-7; either TRBD1 or TRBD2 may fit D (5 bases each). The germline V gene encodes CDR1 SNHLY and CDR2 FYNNEI. This CDR3 region has 13 residues. Trimming took 4 bases from V and 7 from J, leaving 14 bases between them. CDR3 bases: TGTGCCAGCAGTGGGGTGGGGGATTTTGAGCAGTACTTC. Translation gives CASSGVGDFEQYF.

The V gene is TRBV24-1, the J gene TRBJ2-5; possible D gene TRBD2, 6 bases. This CDR3 is built from 15 residues. Germline assignment: CDR1 KGHDR and CDR2 SFDVKD. Trimming pared 3 bases from V and 1 base from J, leaving 11 bases between. The CDR3 loop reads CATSDAPGGQETQYF. The CDR3 coding sequence is TGTGCCACCAGTGATGCCCCCGGGGGCCAAGAGACCCAGTACTTC.

This clone was observed once. The chain carries TRBV11-2 and TRBJ2-7; TRBD1 matches at 9 bases. The CDR3 spans 16 residues. The ends lost 8 bases at V and 6 bases at J; junction bases unmatched: 17. The germline gives CDR1 SGHAT, CDR2 FQNNGV. CDR3 region: CASGYKTGTGRCEQYV. The CDR3 coding sequence is TGTGCCAGCGGCTACAAAACCGGGACAGGGAGGTGCGAGCAGTACGTC.

The gene calls are TRBV14 and TRBJ1-6, with 7 bases aligning to TRBD1. The CDR3 sequence is 15 residues long. Trimming removed 0 bases from V and 8 bases from J; junction bases left unmatched: 4. Germline-derived CDR1 and CDR2 are SGHDN and FVKESK. The CDR3 here is CASSQEWQGDSPLHF. The DNA for the CDR3 is TGTGCCAGCAGCCAAGAATGGCAGGGGGATTCACCCCTCCACTTT.

J is TRBJ2-7 and V is TRBV23-1; 7 bases are a match to TRBD1. TRBV23-1 is treated as an ORF (open reading frame) with a function not yet certain. V lost 6 bases and J lost 0; bases outside the gene matches: 23. The CDR3 spans 20 residues. This CDR3 reads CASRGSSQKSGTDSSYEQYF. The CDR3 DNA is TGCGCCAGCAGGGGGAGCAGTCAAAAAAGTGGGACAGATTCCTCCTACGAGCAGTACTTC.

This rearrangement joins TRBV6-5 to TRBJ1-3; D gene ambiguous. The V gene's germline CDR1 is MNHEY and CDR2 SVGAGI. This CDR3 has 15 residues. Trimming left V 0 bases short and J 2 bases short, with 8 bases between. The CDR3 region is CASSYSGSTGNTIYF. The CDR3 DNA reads TGTGCCAGCAGTTACTCTGGCAGTACTGGAAACACCATATATTTT.

The gene calls are TRBV28 and TRBJ2-3; D is possibly TRBD2 (5 bases). This CDR3 spans 11 amino acids. CDR1 is MDHEN, CDR2 SYDVKM, per germline. V lost 3 bases and J 7 bases, leaving 5 bases between the germline ends. The CDR3 bases are TGTGCCAGCAGTTTGGACTATACGCAGTATTTT. As protein: CASSLDYTQYF.

The V gene is TRBV5-8, the J gene TRBJ2-7, with D perhaps matching TRBD2 (6 bases). The germline V gene has CDR1 SGHTS and CDR2 YDEGEE. This CDR3 is 14 amino acids long. The germline V and J ends were trimmed by 1 base and 8 bases, with 16 bases remaining between them. The CDR3 spells CASSLTGESFKQYV. Here the CDR3 DNA reads TGTGCCAGCAGCTTGACGGGGGAAAGTTTCAAGCAGTACGTC.

This clone was detected only once. The CDR3 here is CASRTGPNQETQYF. CDR3 DNA: TGTGCCAGCAGGACAGGACCGAACCAAGAGACCCAGTACTTC. The genes are TRBV5-4 and TRBJ2-5; perhaps TRBD1 as D (6 bases). CDR1 is SGHNT, CDR2 YYREEE, per germline (reference sequence). With 5 bases removed from V and 0 bases from J, the gap between germline ends came to 11 bases. CDR3 length: 14 residues.

The chain couples TRBV15 to TRBJ2-7; D might be TRBD1 (5 bases). The CDR3 is 14 residues long. The V end was cut by 3 bases, the J end by 7 bases, with 16 bases between. Per germline, CDR1 LNHNV and CDR2 YYDKDF (reference sequence). The CDR3 loop reads CATSRERTSGEQYV. CDR3 in DNA: TGTGCCACCAGCAGGGAAAGGACGTCAGGGGAGCAGTACGTC.

The rearrangement joins TRBV4-3 to TRBJ2-7; 7 nucleotides match TRBD2. Germline lookup yields CDR1 LGHNA and CDR2 YSLEER. The CDR3 has 14 residues. The ends lost 8 bases at V and 5 bases at J; junction bases unmatched: 12. DNA for the CDR3: TGCGCCAGCGGCTTAGGACTAGGGAAGAACGAGCAGTACTTC. This translates into CASGLGLGKNEQYF.